This record looks at one TCR beta chain sequence and its context. Its antigen is not identified. Coverage ceases 3 residues before the CDR3 finishes, and the germline J gene fills in the end. Data came from immunoSEQ multiplex PCR; TCRdb stores just in-frame clones and leaves some out. The specimen's table records 45,000 to 55,000 clones. This record comes from a study of Tregs in tolerant kidney transplant recipients. Study-level results: Some patients' samples used different primers over time, so nucleotide sequences weren't comparable. Expanding Tregs on activated donor B cells appeared to best identify donor-specific TCRbeta clones.

The length of the CDR3 is 16 residues. Trimming cost V 6 bases and J 4 bases; bases outside gene matches: 8. Germline values: CDR1 DFQATT, CDR2 SNEGSKA (reference sequence). This rearrangement joins TRBV20-1 to TRBJ2-3; TRBD2 aligns across 15 bases. The source material was CD4+ T cells from blood, sampled before the transplant. The sequence was collected from a human donor who received a combined kidney and bone marrow transplant. CDR3 sequence: CSAPGLAGGRADTQYF. The covered CDR3 bases are TGCAGTGCCCCGGGACTAGCGGGAGGCCGGGCAGATACG.